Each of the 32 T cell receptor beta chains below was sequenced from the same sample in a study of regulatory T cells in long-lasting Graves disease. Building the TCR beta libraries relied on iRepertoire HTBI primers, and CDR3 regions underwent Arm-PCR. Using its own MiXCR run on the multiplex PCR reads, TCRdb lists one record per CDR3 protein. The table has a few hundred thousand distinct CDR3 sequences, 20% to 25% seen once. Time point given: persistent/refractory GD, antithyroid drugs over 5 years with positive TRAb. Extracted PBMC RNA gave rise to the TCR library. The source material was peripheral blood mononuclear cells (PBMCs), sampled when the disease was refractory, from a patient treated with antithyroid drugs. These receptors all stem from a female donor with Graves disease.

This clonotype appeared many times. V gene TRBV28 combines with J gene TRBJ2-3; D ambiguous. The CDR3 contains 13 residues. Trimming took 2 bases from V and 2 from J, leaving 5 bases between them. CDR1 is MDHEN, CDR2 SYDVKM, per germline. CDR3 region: CASSLLSTDTQYF. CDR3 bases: TGTGCCAGCAGTTTACTCTCCACAGATACGCAGTATTTT.

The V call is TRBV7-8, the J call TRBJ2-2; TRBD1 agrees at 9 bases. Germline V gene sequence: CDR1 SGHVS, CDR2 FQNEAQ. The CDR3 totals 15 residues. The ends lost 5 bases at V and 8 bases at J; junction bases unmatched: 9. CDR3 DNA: TGTGCCAGCAGCGTAGGACAGGGGCTTGCAGGGGAGCTGTTTTTT. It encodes CASSVGQGLAGELFF.

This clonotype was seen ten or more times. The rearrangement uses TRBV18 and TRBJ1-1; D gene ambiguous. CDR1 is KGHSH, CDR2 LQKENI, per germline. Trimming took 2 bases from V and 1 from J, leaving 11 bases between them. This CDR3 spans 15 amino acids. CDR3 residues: CASSPAQTGNTEAFF. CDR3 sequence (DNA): TGTGCCAGCTCACCAGCCCAGACGGGGAACACTGAAGCTTTCTTT.

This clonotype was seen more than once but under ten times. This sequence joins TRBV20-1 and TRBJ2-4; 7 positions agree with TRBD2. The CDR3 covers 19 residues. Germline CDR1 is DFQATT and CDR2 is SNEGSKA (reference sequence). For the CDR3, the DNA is TGCAGCCGACCAGGCGGCGGGAGTGAGGATGGGAGCGCCAAAAACATTCAGTACTTC. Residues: CSRPGGGSEDGSAKNIQYF.

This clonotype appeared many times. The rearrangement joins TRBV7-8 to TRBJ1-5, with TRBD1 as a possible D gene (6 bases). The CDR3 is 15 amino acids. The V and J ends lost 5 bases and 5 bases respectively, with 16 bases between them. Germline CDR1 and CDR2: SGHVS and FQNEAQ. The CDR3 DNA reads TGTGCCAGCAGCACCCGACAGGCCGGCCATCAGCCCCAGCATTTT. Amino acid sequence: CASSTRQAGHQPQHF.

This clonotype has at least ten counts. CDR3 loop: CASSLSPSGLNTGELFF. CDR3 nucleotides: TGTGCCAGCAGTTTATCCCCTAGCGGACTGAACACCGGGGAGCTGTTTTTT. The V gene is TRBV12-3 or TRBV12-4, the J gene TRBJ2-2, with 7 bases aligning to TRBD2. The CDR3 has 17 residues. Trimming took 2 bases from V and 1 from J; bases not matched to a gene: 7.

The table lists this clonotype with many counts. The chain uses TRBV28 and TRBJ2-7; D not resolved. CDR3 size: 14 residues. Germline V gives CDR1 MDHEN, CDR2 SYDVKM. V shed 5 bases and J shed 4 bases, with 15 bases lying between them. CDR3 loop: CASSPPASYYEQYF. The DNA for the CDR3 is TGTGCCAGCAGTCCCCCCGCGTCTTATTACGAGCAGTACTTC.

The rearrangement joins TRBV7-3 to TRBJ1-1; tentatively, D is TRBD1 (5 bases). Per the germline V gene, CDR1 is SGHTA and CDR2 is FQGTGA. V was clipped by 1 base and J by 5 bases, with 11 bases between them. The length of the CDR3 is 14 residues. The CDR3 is CASSLMGVQTEAFF. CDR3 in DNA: TGTGCCAGCAGCTTAATGGGGGTACAAACTGAAGCTTTCTTT.

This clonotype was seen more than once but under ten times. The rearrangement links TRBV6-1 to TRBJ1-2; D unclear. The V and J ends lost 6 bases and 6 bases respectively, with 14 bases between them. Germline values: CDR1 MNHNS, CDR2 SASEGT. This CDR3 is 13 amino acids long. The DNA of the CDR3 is TGTGCCAGCAGAGCTCGATCTTGGGATGGCTACACCTTC. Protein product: CASRARSWDGYTF.

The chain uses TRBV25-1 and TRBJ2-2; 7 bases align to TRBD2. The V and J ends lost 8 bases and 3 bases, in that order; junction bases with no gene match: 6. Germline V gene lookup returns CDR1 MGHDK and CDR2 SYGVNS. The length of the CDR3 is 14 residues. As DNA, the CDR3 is TGTGCCAGCGGAGCGGGAAGTGACACCGGGGAGCTGTTTTTT. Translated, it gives CASGAGSDTGELFF.

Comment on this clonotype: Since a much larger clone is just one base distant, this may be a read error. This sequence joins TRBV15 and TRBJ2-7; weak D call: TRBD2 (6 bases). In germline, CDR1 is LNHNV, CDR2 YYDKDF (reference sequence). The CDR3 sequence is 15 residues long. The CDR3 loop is CATSREWEASYGQYF. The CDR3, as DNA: TGTGCCACCAGCAGAGAGTGGGAGGCCTCCTACGGGCAGTACTTC.

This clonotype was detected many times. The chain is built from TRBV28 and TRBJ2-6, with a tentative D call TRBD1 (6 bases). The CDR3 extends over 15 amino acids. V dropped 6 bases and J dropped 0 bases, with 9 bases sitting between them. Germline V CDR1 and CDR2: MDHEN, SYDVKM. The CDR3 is CASSMTGSGANVLTF. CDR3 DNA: TGTGCCAGCAGCATGACAGGCTCTGGGGCCAACGTCCTGACTTTC.

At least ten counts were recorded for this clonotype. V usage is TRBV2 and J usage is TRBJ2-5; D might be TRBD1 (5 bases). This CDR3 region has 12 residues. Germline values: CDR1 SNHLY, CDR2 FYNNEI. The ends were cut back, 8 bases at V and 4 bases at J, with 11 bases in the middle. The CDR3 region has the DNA TGTGCCAGCGGCAGGGAATTAGAGACCCAGTACTTC. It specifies CASGRELETQYF. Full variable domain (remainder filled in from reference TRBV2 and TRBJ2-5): EPEVTQTPSHQVTQMGQEVILRCVPISNHLYFYWYRQILGQKVEFLVSFYNNEISEKSEIFDDQFSVERPDGSNFTLKIRSTKLEDSAMYFCASGRELETQYFGPGTRLLVL.

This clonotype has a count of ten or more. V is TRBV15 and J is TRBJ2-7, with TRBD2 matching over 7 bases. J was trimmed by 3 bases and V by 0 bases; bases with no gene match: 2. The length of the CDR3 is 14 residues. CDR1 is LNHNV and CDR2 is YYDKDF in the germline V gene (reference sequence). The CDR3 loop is CATSRDGTNYEQYF. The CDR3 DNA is TGTGCCACCAGCAGAGATGGGACTAACTACGAGCAGTACTTC.

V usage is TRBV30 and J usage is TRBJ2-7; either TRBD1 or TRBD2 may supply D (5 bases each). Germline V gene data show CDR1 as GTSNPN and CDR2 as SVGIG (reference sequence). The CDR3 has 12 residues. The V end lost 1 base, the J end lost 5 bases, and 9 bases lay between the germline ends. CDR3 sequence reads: CAWSERGDEQYF. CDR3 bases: TGTGCCTGGAGTGAAAGAGGGGACGAGCAGTACTTC.

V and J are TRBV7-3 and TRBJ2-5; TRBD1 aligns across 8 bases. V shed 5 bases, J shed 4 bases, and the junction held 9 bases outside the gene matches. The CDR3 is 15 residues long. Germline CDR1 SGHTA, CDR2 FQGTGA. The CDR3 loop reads CASSPGRGQRETQYF. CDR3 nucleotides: TGTGCCAGCAGCCCGGGCAGGGGGCAGCGAGAGACCCAGTACTTC.

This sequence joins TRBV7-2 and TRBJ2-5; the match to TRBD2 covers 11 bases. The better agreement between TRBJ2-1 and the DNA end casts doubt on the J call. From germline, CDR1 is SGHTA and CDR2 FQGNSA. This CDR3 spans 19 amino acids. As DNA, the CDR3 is TGTGCCAGCAGCCTAAGACTAGCGGGAAGGGGGGAGGGATACAATGAGCAGTTCTTC. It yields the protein CASSLRLAGRGEGYNEQFF.

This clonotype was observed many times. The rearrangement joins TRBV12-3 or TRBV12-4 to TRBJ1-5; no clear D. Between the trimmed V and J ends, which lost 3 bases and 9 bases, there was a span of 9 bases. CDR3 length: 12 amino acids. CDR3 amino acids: CASSFRGRPQHF. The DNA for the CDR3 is TGTGCCAGCAGTTTTCGGGGTCGGCCCCAGCATTTT.

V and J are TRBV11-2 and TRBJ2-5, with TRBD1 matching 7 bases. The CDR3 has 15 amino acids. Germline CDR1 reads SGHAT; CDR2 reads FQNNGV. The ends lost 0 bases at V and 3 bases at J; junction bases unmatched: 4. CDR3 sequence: CASSLDQTGKETQYF. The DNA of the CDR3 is TGTGCCAGCAGCTTAGATCAGACAGGGAAAGAGACCCAGTACTTC.

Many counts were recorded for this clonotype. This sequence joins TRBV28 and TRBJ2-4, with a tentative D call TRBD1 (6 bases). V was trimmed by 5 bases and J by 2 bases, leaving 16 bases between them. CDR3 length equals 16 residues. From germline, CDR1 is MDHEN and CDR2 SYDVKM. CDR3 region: CASSRPSRDTKNIQYF. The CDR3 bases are TGTGCCAGCAGTCGCCCCTCACGGGACACCAAAAACATTCAGTACTTC. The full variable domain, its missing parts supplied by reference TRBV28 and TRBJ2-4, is DVKVTQSSRYLVKRTGEKVFLECVQDMDHENMFWYRQDPGLGLRLIYFSYDVKMKEKGDIPEGYSVSREKKERFSLILESASTNQTSMYLCASSRPSRDTKNIQYFGAGTRLSVL.

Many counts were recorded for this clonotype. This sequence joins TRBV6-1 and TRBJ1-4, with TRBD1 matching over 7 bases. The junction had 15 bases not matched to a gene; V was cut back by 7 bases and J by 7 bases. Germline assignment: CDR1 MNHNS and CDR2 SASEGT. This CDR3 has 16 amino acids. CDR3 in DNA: TGTGCCAGCACCGCCCCGGAGGAGGGGGCGAGTGAAAAACTGTTTTTT. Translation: CASTAPEEGASEKLFF.

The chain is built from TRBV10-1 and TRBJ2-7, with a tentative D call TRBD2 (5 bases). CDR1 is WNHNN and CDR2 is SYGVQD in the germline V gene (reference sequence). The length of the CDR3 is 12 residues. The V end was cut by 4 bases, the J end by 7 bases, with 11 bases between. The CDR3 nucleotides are TGCGCCAGCAGTGTTGGGAGTGGTGAGCAGTACTTC. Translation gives CASSVGSGEQYF.

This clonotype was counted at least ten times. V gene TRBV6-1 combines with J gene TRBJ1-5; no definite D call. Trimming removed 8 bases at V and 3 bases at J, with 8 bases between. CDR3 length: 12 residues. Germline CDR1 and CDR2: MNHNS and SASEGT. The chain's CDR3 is CASCRNNQPQHF. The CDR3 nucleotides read TGTGCCAGCTGCCGTAACAATCAGCCCCAGCATTTT.

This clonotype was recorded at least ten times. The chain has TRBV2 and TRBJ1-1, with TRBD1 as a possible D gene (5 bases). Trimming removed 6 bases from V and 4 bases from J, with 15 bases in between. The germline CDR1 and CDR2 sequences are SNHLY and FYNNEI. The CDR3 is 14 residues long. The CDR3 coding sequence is TGTGCCAGCAGCGGGACGGCATTCGGCACTGAAGCTTTCTTT. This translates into CASSGTAFGTEAFF.

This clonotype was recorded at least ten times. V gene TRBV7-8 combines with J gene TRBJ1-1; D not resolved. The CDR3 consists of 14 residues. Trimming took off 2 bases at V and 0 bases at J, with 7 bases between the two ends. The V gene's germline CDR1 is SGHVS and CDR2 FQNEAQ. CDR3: CASSLTSMNTEAFF. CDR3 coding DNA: TGTGCCAGCAGCTTAACTTCTATGAACACTGAAGCTTTCTTT.

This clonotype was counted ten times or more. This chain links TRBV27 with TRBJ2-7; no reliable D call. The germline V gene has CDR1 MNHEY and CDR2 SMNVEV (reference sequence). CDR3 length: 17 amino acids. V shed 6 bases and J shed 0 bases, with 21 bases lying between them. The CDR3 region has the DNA TGTGCCAGCAGCCCGTTGCAAGGAGTTTGGGGCTCCTACGAGCAGTACTTC. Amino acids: CASSPLQGVWGSYEQYF.

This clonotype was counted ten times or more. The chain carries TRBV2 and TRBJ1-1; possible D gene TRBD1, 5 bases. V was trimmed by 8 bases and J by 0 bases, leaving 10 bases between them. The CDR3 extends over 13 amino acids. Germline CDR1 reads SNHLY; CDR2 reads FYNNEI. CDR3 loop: CASGGEMNTEAFF. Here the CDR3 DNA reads TGTGCCAGCGGAGGGGAAATGAACACTGAAGCTTTCTTT.

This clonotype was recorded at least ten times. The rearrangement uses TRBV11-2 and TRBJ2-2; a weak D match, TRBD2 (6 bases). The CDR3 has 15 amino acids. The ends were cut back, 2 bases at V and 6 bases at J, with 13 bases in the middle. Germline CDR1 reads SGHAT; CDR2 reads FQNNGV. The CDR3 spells CASSLWEAGSGELFF. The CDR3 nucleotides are TGTGCCAGCAGCTTATGGGAGGCAGGGTCCGGGGAGCTGTTTTTT.

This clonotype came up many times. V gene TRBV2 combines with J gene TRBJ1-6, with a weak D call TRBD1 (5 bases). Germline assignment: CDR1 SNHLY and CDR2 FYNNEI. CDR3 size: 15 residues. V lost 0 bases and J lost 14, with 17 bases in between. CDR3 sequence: CASSEAQESRDALHF. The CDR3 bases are TGTGCCAGCAGTGAAGCTCAAGAGTCCCGGGACGCCCTCCACTTT.

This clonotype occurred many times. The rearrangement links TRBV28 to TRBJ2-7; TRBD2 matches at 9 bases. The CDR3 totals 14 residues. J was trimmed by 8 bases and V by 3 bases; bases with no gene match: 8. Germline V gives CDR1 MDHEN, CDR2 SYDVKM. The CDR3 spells CASSLSSGGRKQYF. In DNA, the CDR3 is TGTGCCAGCAGTTTGAGTAGCGGGGGTAGGAAGCAGTACTTC.

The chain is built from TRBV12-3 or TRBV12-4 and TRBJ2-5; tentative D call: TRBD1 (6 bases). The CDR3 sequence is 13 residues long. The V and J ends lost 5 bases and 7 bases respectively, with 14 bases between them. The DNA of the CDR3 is TGTGCCAGCAGTCACAGGGTTGCAGGGACCCAGTACTTC. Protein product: CASSHRVAGTQYF.

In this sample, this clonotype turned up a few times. CDR3 in DNA: TGTGCCACCGCTGGACAGGAAAACACCGGGGAGCTGTTTTTT. Its protein product is CATAGQENTGELFF. The V gene is TRBV10-3, the J gene TRBJ2-2; 7 bases fit TRBD1. The V gene's germline CDR1 is ENHRY and CDR2 SYGVKD. The J segment lost 2 bases and the V segment lost 10 bases, leaving 7 bases of the junction unmatched. The CDR3 has 14 residues.